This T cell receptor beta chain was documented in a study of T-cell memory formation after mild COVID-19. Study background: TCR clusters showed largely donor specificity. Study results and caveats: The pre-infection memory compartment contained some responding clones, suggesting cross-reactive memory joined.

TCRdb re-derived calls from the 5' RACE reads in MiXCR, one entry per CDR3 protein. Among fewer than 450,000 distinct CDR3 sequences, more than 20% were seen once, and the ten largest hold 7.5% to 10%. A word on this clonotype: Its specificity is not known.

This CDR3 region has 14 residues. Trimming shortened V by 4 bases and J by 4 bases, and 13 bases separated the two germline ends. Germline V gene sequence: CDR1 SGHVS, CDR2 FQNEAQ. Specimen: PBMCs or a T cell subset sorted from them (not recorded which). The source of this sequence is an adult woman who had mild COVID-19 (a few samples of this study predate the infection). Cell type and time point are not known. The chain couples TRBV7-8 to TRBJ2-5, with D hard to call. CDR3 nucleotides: TGTGCCAGCAGCTCCCCCCGTGGGGTAGAGACCCAGTACTTC. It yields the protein CASSSPRGVETQYF.